The rows below give T cell receptor beta chains drawn from one sample of a study of T cells after yellow fever vaccination. In TCRdb, the 5' RACE reads were re-called with MiXCR into one record per CDR3 protein. This sample has 300,000 to 400,000 distinct CDR3 sequences, with about 8.7% found just once. Specimen: PBMCs, collected on the day of the first yellow fever vaccination. These receptors were taken from a man aged 18 to 29 who received the YFV17D yellow fever vaccine. CDR3s include the opening cysteine and the closing phenylalanine or tryptophan. Fields, in order: V gene, J gene, clone size, D gene, CDR3 protein, CDR3 DNA. D genes are given only for firm matches. The size field is filled for only some rows; it gives once, few, many or a size class.

>TRBV11-2|TRBJ2-7|few|.
CASSLGSRGRGYEQYF
TGTGCCAGCAGCTTAGGTTCCCGTGGCAGGGGCTACGAGCAGTACTTC
>TRBV10-3|TRBJ2-5|.|.
CATKPSREGSETQYF
TGTGCCACTAAACCTTCCCGTGAGGGATCGGAGACCCAGTACTTC
>TRBV11-2|TRBJ2-7|few|TRBD2
CASSSPTGLASEQYF
TGTGCCAGCAGCTCCCCAACGGGACTAGCGTCCGAGCAGTACTTC
>TRBV25-1|TRBJ2-3|.|TRBD2
CASSDASGGVTDTQYF
TGTGCCAGCAGTGATGCTAGCGGGGGAGTCACAGATACGCAGTATTTT
>TRBV14|TRBJ1-6|.|.
CASSLRTYNSPLHF
TGTGCCAGCAGCCTCCGGACCTATAATTCACCCCTCCACTTT
>TRBV6-5|TRBJ2-2|few|.
CASADTWGGAANTGELFF
TGTGCCAGCGCCGATACGTGGGGGGGCGCCGCGAACACCGGGGAGCTGTTTTTT
>TRBV6-5|TRBJ1-2|few|.
CASSSMGGGGRGYGYTF
TGTGCCAGCAGTTCCATGGGCGGTGGGGGGCGCGGCTATGGCTACACCTTC
>TRBV15|TRBJ2-2|.|.
CATSKVGTARNTGELFF
TGTGCCACCAGCAAGGTTGGGACCGCGAGAAACACCGGGGAGCTGTTTTTT
>TRBV4-1|TRBJ1-2|few|TRBD1
CASSPRAGGKVYGYTF
TGCGCCAGCAGCCCCAGGGCAGGGGGCAAGGTCTATGGCTACACCTTC
>TRBV20-1|TRBJ2-1|many|.
CSARGGGARVEQFF
TGCAGTGCCAGGGGAGGGGGGGCCAGGGTTGAGCAGTTCTTC
>TRBV10-2|TRBJ2-7|few|TRBD1
CASGTGASSYEQYF
TGCGCCAGTGGGACAGGGGCGAGCTCCTACGAGCAGTACTTC
>TRBV7-8|TRBJ2-7|.|TRBD1
CASSSPGTGVYEQYF
TGTGCCAGCAGCTCCCCCGGGACAGGAGTTTACGAGCAGTACTTC
>TRBV20-1|TRBJ1-1|many|TRBD1
CSARDPGQGYTEAFF
TGCAGTGCTAGAGATCCTGGACAGGGTTATACTGAAGCTTTCTTT
>TRBV19|TRBJ2-2|.|.
CASSTGGELFF
TGTGCCAGTAGTACGGGGGGGGAGCTGTTTTTT
>TRBV28|TRBJ1-1|.|.
CASSRPQGTAEAFF
TGTGCCAGCAGTAGGCCACAGGGAACGGCTGAAGCTTTCTTT
>TRBV20-1|TRBJ2-2|.|TRBD2
CSARGGEATGELFF
TGCAGTGCTAGGGGGGGGGAGGCCACCGGGGAGCTGTTTTTT
>TRBV7-2|TRBJ2-3|few|.
CASRSFGGLTDTQYF
TGTGCCAGCAGATCATTTGGAGGGCTCACAGATACGCAGTATTTT
>TRBV5-1|TRBJ1-1|.|.
CASSLSGRAGGNTEAFF
TGCGCCAGCAGCTTGTCAGGCAGGGCTGGCGGGAACACTGAAGCTTTCTTT
>TRBV29-1|TRBJ1-1|few|.
CSVAQPITEAFF
TGCAGCGTTGCCCAACCAATAACCGAAGCTTTCTTT
>TRBV5-1|TRBJ2-5|.|.
CASTGPQDQETQYF
TGCGCCAGCACAGGGCCCCAGGACCAAGAGACCCAGTACTTC
>TRBV6-2/TRBV6-3|TRBJ2-6|few|.
CASSYSILAAVGSGANVLTF
TGTGCCAGCAGTTACTCGATTTTGGCGGCCGTAGGCTCTGGGGCCAACGTCCTGACTTTC
>TRBV5-5|TRBJ2-2|few|.
CASIRTAGWPGELFF
TGTGCCAGCATCCGGACGGCAGGGTGGCCCGGGGAGCTGTTTTTT
>TRBV20-1|TRBJ2-1|many|.
CSARPSHGAYNEQFF
TGCAGTGCTCGACCCTCTCACGGGGCCTACAATGAGCAGTTCTTC
>TRBV2|TRBJ2-3|once|TRBD2
CTRSLEVLAGGPKDTQYF
TGTACCCGCAGTTTAGAGGTACTAGCGGGGGGGCCAAAAGATACGCAGTATTTT
>TRBV7-9|TRBJ2-1|many|TRBD2
CASSSPASGAQGGEQFF
TGTGCCAGCAGCTCCCCTGCTAGCGGGGCCCAAGGTGGCGAGCAGTTCTTC
>TRBV12-3/TRBV12-4|TRBJ1-2|few|.
CASSPPDLGYGYTF
TGTGCCAGCAGCCCTCCCGACCTAGGCTATGGCTACACCTTC
>TRBV27|TRBJ1-3|many|.
CASSLSGTGPRSGNTIYF
TGTGCCAGCAGTTTATCGGGTACAGGGCCCCGCTCTGGAAACACCATATATTTT
>TRBV7-8|TRBJ2-1|few|TRBD2
CASSTSGGGPYNEQFF
TGTGCCAGCAGCACTAGCGGGGGGGGCCCCTACAATGAGCAGTTCTTC
>TRBV7-9|TRBJ1-4|few|TRBD1
CASSSRQGVTNEKLFF
TGTGCCAGCAGCTCGCGACAGGGGGTCACTAATGAAAAACTGTTTTTT
>TRBV11-2|TRBJ2-3|many|TRBD2
CASSLDWRGMDTQYF
TGTGCCAGCAGCTTAGACTGGCGGGGGATGGATACGCAGTATTTT
>TRBV5-1|TRBJ2-7|.|TRBD1
CASSMTGSYEQYF
TGCGCCAGCAGCATGACAGGGTCCTACGAGCAGTACTTC
>TRBV25-1|TRBJ2-5|few|.
CASSDRLTQETQYF
TGTGCCAGCAGTGACAGACTAACCCAAGAGACCCAGTACTTC
>TRBV7-2|TRBJ2-6|.|.
CASSPGVSGANVLTF
TGTGCCAGCAGCCCGGGCGTCTCTGGGGCCAACGTCCTGACTTTC
>TRBV20-1|TRBJ2-3|few|.
CSAREGGGPVDTQYF
TGCAGTGCTAGAGAGGGGGGGGGGCCGGTAGATACGCAGTATTTT
>TRBV3-1|TRBJ2-5|few|.
CASSQGVLLGEETQYF
TGTGCCAGCAGCCAAGGCGTACTCCTGGGGGAAGAGACCCAGTACTTC
>TRBV4-1|TRBJ1-1|few|.
CASSRETGLPTYKSAFF
TGCGCCAGCAGCCGAGAGACAGGACTGCCAACTTATAAATCAGCTTTCTTT
>TRBV6-2/TRBV6-3|TRBJ1-2|once|TRBD1
CASSRRGQGDGYTF
TGTGCCAGCAGCCGAAGGGGACAGGGGGACGGCTACACCTTC
>TRBV3-1|TRBJ2-4|.|.
CASSQEWGSKNIQYF
TGTGCCAGCAGCCAAGAGTGGGGTTCGAAAAACATTCAGTACTTC
>TRBV5-1|TRBJ1-6|few|.
CASSLDTGGNSPLHF
TGCGCCAGCAGCTTGGATACGGGCGGTAATTCACCCCTCCACTTT
>TRBV19|TRBJ2-3|few|TRBD2
CASTLTSGGGDTQYF
TGTGCCAGTACCCTCACTAGCGGGGGGGGAGATACGCAGTATTTT
>TRBV12-3/TRBV12-4|TRBJ1-1|many|.
CASSWRGRGTEAFF
TGTGCCAGCAGTTGGAGGGGTAGGGGCACTGAAGCTTTCTTT
>TRBV7-8|TRBJ2-5|many|.
CASSLAWHQETQYF
TGTGCCAGCAGCTTAGCTTGGCACCAAGAGACCCAGTACTTC
>TRBV20-1|TRBJ2-5|.|TRBD2
CSAPTSPETQYF
TGCAGTGCTCCGACTAGCCCAGAGACCCAGTACTTC
>TRBV5-4|TRBJ1-2|few|.
CASSSLYGYTF
TGTGCCAGCAGCTCACTCTATGGCTACACCTTC
>TRBV18|TRBJ1-2|.|TRBD1
CASSPGTGVKYGYTF
TGTGCCAGCTCCCCTGGGACAGGGGTTAAGTATGGCTACACCTTC
>TRBV30|TRBJ2-3|.|.
CAWSLYDTQYF
TGTGCCTGGAGTTTATATGATACGCAGTATTTT